A selection of T cell receptor beta chains follows, all from one sample in a study of glioma-infiltrating T cells after dendritic cell vaccination. Some clones are missing from TCRdb's copy, which holds only in-frame ones; the method was immunoSEQ multiplex PCR. The sample includes tens of thousands of clones, more than 75% seen only once; the top ten take around 2.9%. Sequenced material: blood, taken before dendritic cell vaccination. The receptors here all came from a human donor with glioblastoma. CDR3s include the opening cysteine and the closing phenylalanine or tryptophan. D genes are given only for firm matches. For some rows the clone size is stated as once, few or many, or as a class when expanded; others skip it.

V	D	size	J	DNA	CDR3
TRBV5-8	TRBD1	-	TRBJ1-2	TGTGCCAGCAGCTTGGTGACAGGGGTTTATGGCTACACCTTC	CASSLVTGVYGYTF
TRBV4-1	TRBD1	-	TRBJ1-2	TGCGCCAGCAGCCAAGAGGCCACAGGGGTTAGCTATGGCTACACCTTC	CASSQEATGVSYGYTF
TRBV7-6	TRBD2	-	TRBJ2-3	TGTGCCAGCAGCTCTAGCGGGGGGTATTCGGTAGATACGCAGTATTTT	CASSSSGGYSVDTQYF
TRBV7-9	-	-	TRBJ2-1	TGTGCCAGCAGCCCAGCGGGACACGTCTCCTACAATGAGCAGTTCTTC	CASSPAGHVSYNEQFF
TRBV7-9	-	-	TRBJ1-1	TGTGCCAGCAGCCATCCGGGAACTGAAGCTTTCTTT	CASSHPGTEAFF
TRBV5-1	-	-	TRBJ2-1	TGCGCCAGCAGCTTGTCTAGGGGGGGTGAGCAGTTCTTC	CASSLSRGGEQFF
TRBV2	-	-	TRBJ2-7	TGTGCCAGCAGTGTATCCTACGAGCAGTACTTC	CASSVSYEQYF
TRBV2	-	-	TRBJ1-2	TGTGCCAGCAGTGAGGCGAGGATACCTAACTATGGCTACACCTTC	CASSEARIPNYGYTF
TRBV4-1	-	-	TRBJ1-2	TGCGCCAGCAGCCAACGCGGGGAAGATGGCTACACCTTC	CASSQRGEDGYTF
TRBV5-5	-	-	TRBJ1-2	TGTGCCAGCAGCCCACAGGGCCTAGATGGCTACACCTTC	CASSPQGLDGYTF
TRBV19	-	once	TRBJ1-1	TGTGCCAGTAGTCCCCTCGGAGGGTTTGCTGAAGCTTTCTTT	CASSPLGGFAEAFF
TRBV5-1	TRBD1	-	TRBJ2-7	TGCGCCAGCAGCTTGGGGACAGGGGTCTACGAGCAGTACTTC	CASSLGTGVYEQYF
TRBV6-5	TRBD2	-	TRBJ2-7	TGTGCCAGCAGTTACGGGGGACTAAAAGGGCAGTACTTC	CASSYGGLKGQYF
TRBV29-1	TRBD1	-	TRBJ2-7	TGCAGCGTTTTGGACAGGCACTCCTACGAGCAGTACTTC	CSVLDRHSYEQYF
TRBV2	-	-	TRBJ1-3	TGTGCCAGCAGTGCACAGAGCTCTGGAAACACCATATATTTT	CASSAQSSGNTIYF
TRBV30	-	-	TRBJ2-5	TGTGCCTGGAGCAGGGAGACCCAGTACTTC	CAWSRETQYF
TRBV27	TRBD2	-	TRBJ2-1	TGTGCCAGCACCCGGGAGGGCCTTAACAATGAGCAGTTCTTC	CASTREGLNNEQFF
TRBV15	TRBD1	-	TRBJ1-1	TGTGCCACCAGGGAAATGACAGGGGCGAACACTGAAGCTTTCTTT	CATREMTGANTEAFF
TRBV4-2	TRBD2	-	TRBJ2-1	TGTGCCAGCAGCCCGACGATGGTAGCGGGAGTGGATGAGCAGTTCTTC	CASSPTMVAGVDEQFF
TRBV19	-	-	TRBJ1-1	TGTGCCAGTAGTATGGCAGGGCCCACTGAAGCTTTCTTT	CASSMAGPTEAFF
TRBV6-1	-	-	TRBJ1-6	TGTGCCAGCAGTGAATCCGGGACTAAGGGCTCACCCCTCCACTTT	CASSESGTKGSPLHF
TRBV27	-	-	TRBJ1-1	TGTGCCAGCAGTTTAGAGGACAGTCGGACTGAAGCTTTCTTT	CASSLEDSRTEAFF
TRBV4-3	-	-	TRBJ1-1	TGCGCCAGCAGCCAGTCGGGGGTCTTGAACACTGAAGCTTTCTTT	CASSQSGVLNTEAFF
TRBV18	-	-	TRBJ1-2	TGTGCCAGCTCACAGGGGGTAGACTATGGCTACACCTTC	CASSQGVDYGYTF